The entry that follows covers one T cell receptor beta chain sequence. This entry belongs to a study of T cell repertoires in ileal Crohn's disease. On the study more broadly: Median disease duration was approximately eight years; 35% to 45% smoked at surgery. M6 samples are neoterminal ileum biopsies from postoperative colonoscopy.

V was trimmed by 3 bases and J by 0 bases, leaving 18 bases between them. Germline CDR1 reads LNHDA; CDR2 reads SQIVND (reference sequence). The length of the CDR3 is 18 residues. Time point given: neoterminal ileum biopsy at postoperative endoscopy, about 6 months after surgery. Sequencing was performed with immunoSEQ multiplex PCR; in TCRdb, only in-frame clones are kept and a portion is missing. The repertoire holds almost 15,000 clones, with roughly 79% as singletons. The chain links TRBV19 to TRBJ1-5, with TRBD1 as a possible D gene (6 bases). Sequenced material: ileal tissue. This clonotype was sampled from an adult with Crohn's disease. The DNA for the CDR3 is TGTGCCAGTAGTATTTCCTGGGGGGGCAGGACTAGCAATCAGCCCCAGCATTTT. Translation: CASSISWGGRTSNQPQHF.